The rows below give T cell receptor beta chains drawn from one sample of a study of cytomegalovirus exposure and HLA in healthy donors. TCRdb's table, derived via immunoSEQ multiplex PCR, lists solely in-frame clones and lacks some. The top ten hold 3.6% of the sample, which has about 110,000 clones, approximately 79% seen once. The source material was PBMCs. The receptor source for this set is a man aged 55-75 years in good health and CMV-seronegative. The CDR3 runs from the conserved cysteine through the conserved F or W. Fields, in order: V gene, J gene, CDR3 protein.

V: TRBV2
J: TRBJ1-1
CDR3: CASSDRGRVTEAFF

V: TRBV25-1
J: TRBJ2-3
CDR3: CASSVGADTQYF

V: TRBV18
J: TRBJ2-5
CDR3: CASSRASGVTQETQYF

V: TRBV19
J: TRBJ2-1
CDR3: CASSFLLASLGNEQFF

V: TRBV27
J: TRBJ2-6
CDR3: CASSSRPPQGAGANVLTF

V: TRBV6-1
J: TRBJ2-6
CDR3: CASSEHRVSGANVLTF

V: TRBV5-1
J: TRBJ2-1
CDR3: CASSQGQVSYNEQFF

V: TRBV5-4
J: TRBJ1-1
CDR3: CASSSDRVLSNTEAFF

V: TRBV30
J: TRBJ1-6
CDR3: CAHAASGNSPLHF

V: TRBV7-2
J: TRBJ2-3
CDR3: CASSLGLAEDTQYF

V: TRBV27
J: TRBJ2-1
CDR3: CASSTLPAGANNEQFF

V: TRBV14
J: TRBJ2-1
CDR3: CASSQDRQVAYNEQFF

V: TRBV7-8
J: TRBJ1-2
CDR3: CASSLRPGQGDGYTF

V: TRBV9
J: TRBJ1-1
CDR3: CASTPGVQNTEAFF

V: TRBV4-2
J: TRBJ2-5
CDR3: CASSLALRAGGDQETQYF

V: TRBV5-1
J: TRBJ1-1
CDR3: CASSLVGDTSTEAFF

V: TRBV5-1
J: TRBJ2-1
CDR3: CASSLALGGGDEQFF

V: TRBV5-1
J: TRBJ1-1
CDR3: CASSSQGASHEAFF

V: TRBV29-1
J: TRBJ1-2
CDR3: CSVGTGGANYGYTF

V: TRBV4-2
J: TRBJ1-5
CDR3: CASSQDQGRQPQHF

V: TRBV7-2
J: TRBJ1-1
CDR3: CASSLFNTGGTEAFF

V: TRBV7-9
J: TRBJ1-5
CDR3: CASSRGQGASNQPQHF

V: TRBV19
J: TRBJ2-5
CDR3: CASSNTGGIGKTQYF

V: TRBV5-1
J: TRBJ1-4
CDR3: CASSLARDFGEKLFF

V: TRBV7-2
J: TRBJ1-4
CDR3: CASSLATWTSGGEKLFF

V: TRBV7-2
J: TRBJ1-3
CDR3: CASSWGRGSGNTIYF

V: TRBV30
J: TRBJ2-3
CDR3: CAWMGQRITDTQYF

V: TRBV5-4
J: TRBJ1-6
CDR3: CASSLVPRDKGSPLHF

V: TRBV7-2
J: TRBJ1-1
CDR3: CASSFSGGNTEAFF

V: TRBV29-1
J: TRBJ2-5
CDR3: CSGNRWGGETQYF

V: TRBV7-7
J: TRBJ2-5
CDR3: CASSPTGSGGGKTQYF